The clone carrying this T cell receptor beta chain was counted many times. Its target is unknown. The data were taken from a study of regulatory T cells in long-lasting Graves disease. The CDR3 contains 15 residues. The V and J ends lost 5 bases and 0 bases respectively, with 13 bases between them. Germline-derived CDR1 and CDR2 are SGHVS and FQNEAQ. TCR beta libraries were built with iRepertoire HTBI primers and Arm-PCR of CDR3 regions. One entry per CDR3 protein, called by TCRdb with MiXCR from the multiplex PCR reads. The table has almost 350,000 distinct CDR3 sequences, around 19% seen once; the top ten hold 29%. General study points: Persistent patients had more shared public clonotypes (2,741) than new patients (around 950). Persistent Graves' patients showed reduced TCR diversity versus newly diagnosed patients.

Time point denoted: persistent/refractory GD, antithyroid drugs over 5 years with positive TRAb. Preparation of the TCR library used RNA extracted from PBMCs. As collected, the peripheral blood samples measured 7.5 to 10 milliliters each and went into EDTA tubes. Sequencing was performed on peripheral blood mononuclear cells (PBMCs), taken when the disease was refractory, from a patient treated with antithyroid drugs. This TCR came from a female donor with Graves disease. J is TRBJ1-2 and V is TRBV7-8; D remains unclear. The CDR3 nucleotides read TGTGCCAGCAGCCCTTTTTCCCAAGCTAACTATGGCTACACCTTC. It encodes CASSPFSQANYGYTF.